The subject of this entry is one TCR beta chain. Its antigen is not known. The data were taken from a study of shared clonotypes between healthy human individuals. Findings and caveats of the study: Clonotypes shared by all four donors outscored non-shared clonotypes in generation probability.

The deep-level immunoSEQ assay was used. Measured with immunoSEQ multiplex PCR; TCRdb has only the in-frame clones, and not every one. Of millions of clones detected, 85% to 95% appear once; the ten largest clones hold 0.35% to 0.45%. Healthy and HIV-negative, the adult donors had no recent acute infections or vaccinations. The investigators split CD4+ cells into a CD45RA+ naive subset and a CD45RA-negative memory subset. V was cut by 2 bases and J by 8 bases, with 12 bases left in between. CDR1 is KGHSH, CDR2 LQKENI, per germline. The CDR3 spans 14 residues. The specimen was naive CD4+ T cells from PBMCs. Indicated subset: CD45RA+ positively selected. The V gene is TRBV18, the J gene TRBJ2-2, with D maybe TRBD1 (6 bases). The clonotype originates from a young man in good health. Some clones in this sample may be carry-over from other donors' samples. The CDR3 region has the DNA TGTGCCAGCTCACCAGACAGGAGTCGAGGGGAGCTGTTTTTT. Translation: CASSPDRSRGELFF.